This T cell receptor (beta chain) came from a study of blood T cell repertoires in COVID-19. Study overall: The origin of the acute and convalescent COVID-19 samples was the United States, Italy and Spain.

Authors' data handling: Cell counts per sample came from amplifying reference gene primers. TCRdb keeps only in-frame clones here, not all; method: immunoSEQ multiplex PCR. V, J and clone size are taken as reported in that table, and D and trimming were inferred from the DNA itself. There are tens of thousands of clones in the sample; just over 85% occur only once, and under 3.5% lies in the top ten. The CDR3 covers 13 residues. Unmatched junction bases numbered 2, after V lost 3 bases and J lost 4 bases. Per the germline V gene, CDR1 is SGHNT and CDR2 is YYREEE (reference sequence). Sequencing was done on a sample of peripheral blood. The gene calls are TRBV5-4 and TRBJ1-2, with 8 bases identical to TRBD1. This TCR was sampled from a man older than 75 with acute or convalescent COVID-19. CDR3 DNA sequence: TGTGCCAGCAGCTGGACAGGGAGCTATGGCTACACCTTC. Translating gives CASSWTGSYGYTF.